One T cell receptor (beta chain) is described in this entry. No antigen is known for it. The time point: pre-treatment sample, taken before nivolumab and TIL therapy. The tumor samples were excised metastases, mostly pleural nodules or supraclavicular lymph nodes. Adults with stage 4 NSCLC were enrolled in a phase I trial. The data were obtained in a study of TIL therapy for anti-PD-1-resistant metastatic lung cancer. Whole-study results and caveats: Many TIL product clones were absent from baseline tumor, suggesting clonal contraction. Compared with baseline intratumoral T cells, expanded TIL cultures were more clonal and less diverse (around 5.9% vs 31%).

The immunoSEQ assay was v3. Sequencing was performed with immunoSEQ multiplex PCR; in TCRdb, only in-frame clones are kept and a portion is missing. The repertoire holds about 50,000 clones, with about three quarters as singletons. The germline V gene encodes CDR1 GTSNPN and CDR2 SVGIG (reference sequence). Trimming took off 5 bases at V and 7 bases at J, with 8 bases between the two ends. The length of the CDR3 is 11 residues. This TCR was recovered from a person between 25 and 79 years old with non-small cell lung cancer. This chain uses TRBV30 with TRBJ1-4, with no clear D. The specimen was tumor tissue, collected at baseline. CDR3 amino acids: CAWSGLEKLFF. In DNA, the CDR3 is TGTGCCTGGTCCGGACTTGAAAAACTGTTTTTT. Using reference TRBV30 and TRBJ1-4 for the parts outside the CDR3, the full variable domain is SQTIHQWPATLVQPVGSPLSLECTVEGTSNPNLYWYRQAAGRGLQLLFYSVGIGQISSEVPQNLSASRPQDRQFILSSKKLLLSDSGFYLCAWSGLEKLFFGSGTQLSVL.